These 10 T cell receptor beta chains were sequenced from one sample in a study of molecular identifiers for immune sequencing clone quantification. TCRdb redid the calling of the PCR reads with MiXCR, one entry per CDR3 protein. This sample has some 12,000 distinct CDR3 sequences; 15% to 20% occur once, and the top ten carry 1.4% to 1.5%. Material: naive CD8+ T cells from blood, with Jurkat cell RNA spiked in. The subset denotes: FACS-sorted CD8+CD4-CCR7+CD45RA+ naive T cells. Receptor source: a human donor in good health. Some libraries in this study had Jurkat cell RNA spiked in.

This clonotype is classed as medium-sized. CDR3 sequence: CASGPESSYNSPLHF. CDR3 bases: TGTGCCAGCGGTCCGGAGAGCTCCTATAATTCACCCCTCCACTTT. The chain couples TRBV6-6 to TRBJ1-6, with D hard to call. Trimming removed 8 bases at V and 0 bases at J, with 11 bases between. Germline lookup yields CDR1 MNHNY and CDR2 SVGAGI (reference sequence). The CDR3 contains 15 residues.

The CDR3 loop reads CASSTGGWDQYF. CDR3 sequence (DNA): TGTGCCAGCTCAACAGGGGGCTGGGACCAGTACTTC. V usage is TRBV19 and J usage is TRBJ2-7; 9 nucleotides match TRBD1. V was pared by 9 bases and J by 10 bases, with 10 bases of the junction left unmatched. Germline CDR1 is LNHDA and CDR2 is SQIVND (reference sequence). The CDR3 consists of 12 residues.

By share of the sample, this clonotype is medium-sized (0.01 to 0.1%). The CDR3 spells CSARDQGRSSYEQYF. The CDR3 DNA reads TGCAGTGCTAGAGATCAGGGGCGAAGCTCCTACGAGCAGTACTTC. V gene TRBV20-1 combines with J gene TRBJ2-7; maybe TRBD1 (6 bases). Trimming stripped 0 bases from V and 0 bases from J, with 12 bases between. The germline CDR1 and CDR2 sequences are DFQATT and SNEGSKA (reference sequence). The CDR3 is 15 residues long.

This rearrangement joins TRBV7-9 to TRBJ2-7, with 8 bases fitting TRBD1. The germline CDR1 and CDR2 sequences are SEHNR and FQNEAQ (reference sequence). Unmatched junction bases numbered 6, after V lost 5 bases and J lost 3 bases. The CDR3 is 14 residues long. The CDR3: CASSTGQELYEQYF. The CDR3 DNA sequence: TGTGCCAGCAGCACGGGACAGGAACTCTACGAGCAGTACTTC.

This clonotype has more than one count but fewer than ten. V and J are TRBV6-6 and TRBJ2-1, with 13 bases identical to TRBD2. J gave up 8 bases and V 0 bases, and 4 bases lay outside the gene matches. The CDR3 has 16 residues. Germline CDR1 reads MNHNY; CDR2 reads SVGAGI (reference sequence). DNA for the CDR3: TGTGCCAGCAGTTACTCGAGACTAGCGGGAGGTGATGAGCAGTTCTTC. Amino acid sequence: CASSYSRLAGGDEQFF.

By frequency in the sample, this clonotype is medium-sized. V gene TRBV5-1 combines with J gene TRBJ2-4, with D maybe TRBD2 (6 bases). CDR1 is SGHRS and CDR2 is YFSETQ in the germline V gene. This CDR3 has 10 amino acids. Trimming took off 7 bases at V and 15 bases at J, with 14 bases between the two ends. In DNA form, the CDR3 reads TGCGCCAGCCAACTAGCCCGAGGGTACTTC. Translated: CASQLARGYF.

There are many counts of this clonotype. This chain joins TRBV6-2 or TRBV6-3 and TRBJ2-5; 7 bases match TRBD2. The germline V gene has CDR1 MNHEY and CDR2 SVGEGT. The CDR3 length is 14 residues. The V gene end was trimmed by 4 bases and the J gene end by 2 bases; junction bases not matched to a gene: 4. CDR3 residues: CASSFTSEQETQYF. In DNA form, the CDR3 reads TGTGCCAGCAGTTTCACTAGCGAACAAGAGACCCAGTACTTC.

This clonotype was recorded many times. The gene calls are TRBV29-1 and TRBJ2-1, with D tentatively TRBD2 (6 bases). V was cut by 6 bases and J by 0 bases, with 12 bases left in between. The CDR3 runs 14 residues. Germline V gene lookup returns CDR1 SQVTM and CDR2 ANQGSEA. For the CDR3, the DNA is TGCAGCGTAATTAGCGGCCTCTCCTACAATGAGCAGTTCTTC. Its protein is CSVISGLSYNEQFF.

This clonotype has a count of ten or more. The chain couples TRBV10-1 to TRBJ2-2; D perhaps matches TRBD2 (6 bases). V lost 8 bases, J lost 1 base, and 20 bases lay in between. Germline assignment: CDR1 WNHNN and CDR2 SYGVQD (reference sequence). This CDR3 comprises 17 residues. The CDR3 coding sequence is TGCGCCAGCGTAACGTCCCTCGGGCGGGAGAACACCGGGGAGCTGTTTTTT. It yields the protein CASVTSLGRENTGELFF.

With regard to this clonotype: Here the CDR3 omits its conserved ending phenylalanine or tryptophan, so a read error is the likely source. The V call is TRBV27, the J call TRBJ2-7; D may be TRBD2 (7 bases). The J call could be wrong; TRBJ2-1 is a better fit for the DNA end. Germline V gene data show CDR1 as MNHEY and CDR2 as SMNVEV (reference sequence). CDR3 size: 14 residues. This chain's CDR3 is CASSLAGATYEQFS. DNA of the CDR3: TGTGCCAGCAGTTTAGCGGGGGCGACCTACGAGCAGTTCTCC.